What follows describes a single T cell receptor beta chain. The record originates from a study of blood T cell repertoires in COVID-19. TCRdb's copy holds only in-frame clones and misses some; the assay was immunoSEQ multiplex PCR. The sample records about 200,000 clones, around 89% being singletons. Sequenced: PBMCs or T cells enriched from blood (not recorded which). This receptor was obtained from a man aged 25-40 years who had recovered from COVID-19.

The CDR3 reads CASSEIRDGYTF. The CDR3 region has the DNA TGCGCCAGCAGCGAGATCAGGGATGGCTACACCTTC. The V gene is TRBV5-1, the J gene TRBJ1-2, with a weak D call TRBD1 (5 bases). This CDR3 has 12 residues. The V end lost 4 bases, the J end lost 6 bases, and 10 bases lay between the germline ends. Germline V gives CDR1 SGHRS, CDR2 YFSETQ.